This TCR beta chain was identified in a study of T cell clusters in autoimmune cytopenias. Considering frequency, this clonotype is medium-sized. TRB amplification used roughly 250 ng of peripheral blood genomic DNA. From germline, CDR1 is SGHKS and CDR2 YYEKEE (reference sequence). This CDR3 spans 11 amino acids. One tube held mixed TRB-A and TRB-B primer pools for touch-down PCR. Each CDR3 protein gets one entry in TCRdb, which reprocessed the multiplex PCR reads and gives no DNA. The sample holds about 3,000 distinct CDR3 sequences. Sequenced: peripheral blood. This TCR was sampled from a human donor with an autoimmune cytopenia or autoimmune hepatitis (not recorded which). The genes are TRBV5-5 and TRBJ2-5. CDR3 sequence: CASSLMETQYF.